This record looks at one T cell receptor beta chain sequence and its context. The target antigen is unknown. The table came from immunoSEQ multiplex PCR; TCRdb's copy has only in-frame clones and leaves some out. In the table there are more than 60,000 clones, over 95% of which are singletons. The sample originates from a study of cytomegalovirus exposure and HLA in healthy donors. Points from the study as a whole: Rarity marked most TCR sequences, yet some public TCRs occurred in many donors.

CDR1 and CDR2 (germline): MNHEY, SVGAGI. The CDR3 is made up of 11 amino acids. Deletions cut 6 bases from V and 5 bases from J, with 6 bases between. The chain is built from TRBV6-5 and TRBJ2-3, with a possible D match to TRBD1 (6 bases). This TCR derives from a woman in her late teens or twenties in good health and CMV-seropositive. The sequenced sample consisted of PBMCs. CDR3 nucleotide sequence: TGTGCCAGCAGACAGGGAGATACGCAGTATTTT. Its protein is CASRQGDTQYF.